This is a list of T cell receptor beta chains from one sample in a study of shared clonotypes between healthy human individuals. This table comes from immunoSEQ multiplex PCR, and its TCRdb copy is limited to in-frame clones, with some not included. The sample includes around 1.5 million clones, around 98% of them seen just once. The sample comprised naive CD4+ T cells sorted from blood. Receptors were obtained from a man younger than 45 in good health. Both conserved end residues are part of each CDR3. A D gene is named only where the DNA matches it firmly. Where a row states a size, it is once, few, many or the class of an expanded clone; other rows omit it.

TGTGCCAGTAGGGCGGGACTTCTAGCGGGCTACGAGCAGTACTTC	CASRAGLLAGYEQYF	TRBD2	NA	TRBV19	TRBJ2-7
TGTGCCAGCAGCAAAGGGGAAGGCGAGCAGTACTTC	CASSKGEGEQYF	NA	NA	TRBV21-1	TRBJ2-7
TGTGCCAGCAGCCCTCCGCGACTAGCGGGCTCCTACAATGAGCAGTTCTTC	CASSPPRLAGSYNEQFF	TRBD2	NA	TRBV13	TRBJ2-1
TGTGCCGCCCATTTTGGGGGGAGCAATCAGCCCCAGCATTTT	CAAHFGGSNQPQHF	NA	NA	TRBV6-1	TRBJ1-5
TGTGCCAGCAGCTTTTCCTTGGATGAGCAGTTCTTC	CASSFSLDEQFF	NA	NA	TRBV7-9	TRBJ2-1
TGTGCCAGCAGCTTGGTTGGGACCTCCTACGAGCAGTACTTC	CASSLVGTSYEQYF	NA	NA	TRBV5-4	TRBJ2-7
TGTGCCCTAGGAGTGAACTACTCCTACAATGAGCAGTTCTTC	CALGVNYSYNEQFF	NA	NA	TRBV2	TRBJ2-1
TGCAGCGTTGAAGTAAGCGGGCCCTCCTACGAGCAGTACTTC	CSVEVSGPSYEQYF	NA	NA	TRBV29-1	TRBJ2-7
TGTGCCAGCAGCTTAATAGGACGGAGCTCCTACGAGCAGTACTTC	CASSLIGRSSYEQYF	NA	NA	TRBV7-8	TRBJ2-7
TGTGCCAGCGGGCAGGGAGATCAGCCCCAGCATTTT	CASGQGDQPQHF	NA	NA	TRBV2	TRBJ1-5
TGTGCCACCAGCAGAGATTTGACTAGTACCGGGGAGCTGTTTTTT	CATSRDLTSTGELFF	NA	once	TRBV15	TRBJ2-2
TGTGCCAGCAGTTTGGGTAGCGGGAGCGCCTACAATGAGCAGTTCTTC	CASSLGSGSAYNEQFF	TRBD2	NA	TRBV9	TRBJ2-1
TGTGCCAGCAGCCGAACAGGCTCCTACGAGCAGTACTTC	CASSRTGSYEQYF	NA	NA	TRBV5-4	TRBJ2-7
TGTGCCAGCAGGTTGGACCCGAACACCGGGGAGCTGTTTTTT	CASRLDPNTGELFF	NA	NA	TRBV7-2	TRBJ2-2
TGTGCCAGCAGCCCCCGCCCTCGGCAGGGACAAGAGACCCAGTACTTC	CASSPRPRQGQETQYF	NA	NA	TRBV11-2	TRBJ2-5
TGTGCCAGCAGCGACCACACCGGGGAGCTGTTTTTT	CASSDHTGELFF	NA	NA	TRBV25-1	TRBJ2-2
TGTGCCAGTAGTCGAACTACAGGGGCTTTTTACACAGATACGCAGTATTTT	CASSRTTGAFYTDTQYF	TRBD1	few	TRBV19	TRBJ2-3
TGTGCCAGCAGCTTAGTGCAGGAGACCAACTACGAGCAGTACTTC	CASSLVQETNYEQYF	NA	NA	TRBV7-2	TRBJ2-7
TGTGCTAGCAGCCCCCAGGTAGAATCGCAAGAGACCCAGTACTTC	CASSPQVESQETQYF	NA	NA	TRBV7-7	TRBJ2-5
TGCAGCGTAGAGACTAGCGGGGGCACAGATACGCAGTATTTT	CSVETSGGTDTQYF	TRBD2	NA	TRBV29-1	TRBJ2-3
TGCGCCAGCAGCTCCGACGATTACGATACGCAGTATTTT	CASSSDDYDTQYF	NA	NA	TRBV5-1	TRBJ2-3
TGTGCCAGCAGCTTTGGACAGGGGGCTTATAGCAATCAGCCCCAGCATTTT	CASSFGQGAYSNQPQHF	TRBD1	NA	TRBV7-8	TRBJ1-5
TGTGCCAGCAGTTACCGGAGCCATCAAGAGACCCAGTACTTC	CASSYRSHQETQYF	NA	NA	TRBV6-6	TRBJ2-5
TGTGCCAGCAGCTTGTTAAATGGAAACACCATATATTTT	CASSLLNGNTIYF	NA	NA	TRBV11-2	TRBJ1-3
TGTGCCAGCAGTGAGGGGGTGACCCGGGGCTACACCTTC	CASSEGVTRGYTF	NA	few	TRBV6-1	TRBJ1-2
TGTGCCAGCAGTGAATACACCGTCTACGAGCAGTACTTC	CASSEYTVYEQYF	NA	NA	TRBV2	TRBJ2-7
TGTGCCAGCAGCTTAGAACGGTTTAGCACAGATACGCAGTATTTT	CASSLERFSTDTQYF	NA	once	TRBV7-8	TRBJ2-3
TGTGCCAGCAGTTACGGGACTAGATCCTACGAGCAGTACTTC	CASSYGTRSYEQYF	TRBD2	NA	TRBV6-5	TRBJ2-7
TGCGCCAGCAGCCTTACAGGGGGAGGCTACGAGCAGTACTTC	CASSLTGGGYEQYF	TRBD1	NA	TRBV4-3	TRBJ2-7
TGTGCCAGCAGCTTAAGAGGGGATCGGGGACAGGGGGCTTCCAACGAGCAGTACTTC	CASSLRGDRGQGASNEQYF	TRBD1	NA	TRBV7-6	TRBJ2-7
TGTGCCAGCAGCCCAGGAACAGGGGCAACTAATGAAAAACTGTTTTTT	CASSPGTGATNEKLFF	TRBD1	once	TRBV5-4	TRBJ1-4
TGTGCCAGCAGTGGAACCGGGACTAGCGGGATGGGCTACGAGCAGTACTTC	CASSGTGTSGMGYEQYF	TRBD2	NA	TRBV2	TRBJ2-7
TGTGCCAGCAGTTACTTTGGGACAGGGGAAGACGAGCAGTACTTC	CASSYFGTGEDEQYF	TRBD1	NA	TRBV6-6	TRBJ2-7
TGTGCCAGCAGTCCGTATAGCGGGACGCACTACGAGCAGTACTTC	CASSPYSGTHYEQYF	TRBD2	NA	TRBV6-5	TRBJ2-7
TGTGCCAGCAGTGGAAGGGTCAATCAGCCCCAGCATTTT	CASSGRVNQPQHF	NA	NA	TRBV2	TRBJ1-5
TGCGCCAGCAGCCAAGTCTTGGGGGCTAGCAATCAGCCCCAGCATTTT	CASSQVLGASNQPQHF	NA	NA	TRBV4-1	TRBJ1-5
TGTGCCAGCAGCTTGAACAGGGGCTATGGCTACACCTTC	CASSLNRGYGYTF	TRBD1	once	TRBV13	TRBJ1-2
TGCAGCGTTGAGAGGCAGGGTGAGCAGTTCTTC	CSVERQGEQFF	NA	NA	TRBV29-1	TRBJ2-1
TGTGCCAGCTCGACAGGGGGGGCCCAAGAGACCCAGTACTTC	CASSTGGAQETQYF	TRBD1	NA	TRBV18	TRBJ2-5
TGCGCCAGCAGCCAAGATCTCCGGACTAGCAAAAGCACCGGGGAGCTGTTTTTT	CASSQDLRTSKSTGELFF	TRBD2	NA	TRBV4-3	TRBJ2-2
TGTGCCACCAGCAGTCAACCCGGGGGGGAGCTGTTTTTT	CATSSQPGGELFF	NA	NA	TRBV15	TRBJ2-2
TGTGCCAGCAGCCCAAGGACTAGCGGGGCCTACAATGAGCAGTTCTTC	CASSPRTSGAYNEQFF	TRBD2	NA	TRBV5-4	TRBJ2-1
TGTGCCAGCAGTGCGACTAGCGGGAGGGCCGGGGACACCGGGGAGCTGTTTTTT	CASSATSGRAGDTGELFF	TRBD2	NA	TRBV6-1	TRBJ2-2
TGTGCCAGCTCACTAGGACAGGGCCCTAACTATGGCTACACCTTC	CASSLGQGPNYGYTF	TRBD1	NA	TRBV18	TRBJ1-2
TGCGCCAGCAGCTTGGCGGGGGGCGGACGTGGCTACACCTTC	CASSLAGGGRGYTF	NA	NA	TRBV5-1	TRBJ1-2
TGTGCCAGCAGCTTGCGGGTCGGAGGGGATGAAAAACTGTTTTTT	CASSLRVGGDEKLFF	NA	NA	TRBV5-4	TRBJ1-4
TGCGCCAGCAGTCTCCTAGCGGGAGGGAGGAATGAGCAGTTCTTC	CASSLLAGGRNEQFF	TRBD2	NA	TRBV10-1	TRBJ2-1
TGCAGCGTTGTATATCTAGCGGGGTCCTACAATGAGCAGTTCTTC	CSVVYLAGSYNEQFF	TRBD2	once	TRBV29-1	TRBJ2-1
TGTGCCCACCGACTAGCGCCACAGGGAGAGCAGTACTTC	CAHRLAPQGEQYF	TRBD2	NA	TRBV2	TRBJ2-7